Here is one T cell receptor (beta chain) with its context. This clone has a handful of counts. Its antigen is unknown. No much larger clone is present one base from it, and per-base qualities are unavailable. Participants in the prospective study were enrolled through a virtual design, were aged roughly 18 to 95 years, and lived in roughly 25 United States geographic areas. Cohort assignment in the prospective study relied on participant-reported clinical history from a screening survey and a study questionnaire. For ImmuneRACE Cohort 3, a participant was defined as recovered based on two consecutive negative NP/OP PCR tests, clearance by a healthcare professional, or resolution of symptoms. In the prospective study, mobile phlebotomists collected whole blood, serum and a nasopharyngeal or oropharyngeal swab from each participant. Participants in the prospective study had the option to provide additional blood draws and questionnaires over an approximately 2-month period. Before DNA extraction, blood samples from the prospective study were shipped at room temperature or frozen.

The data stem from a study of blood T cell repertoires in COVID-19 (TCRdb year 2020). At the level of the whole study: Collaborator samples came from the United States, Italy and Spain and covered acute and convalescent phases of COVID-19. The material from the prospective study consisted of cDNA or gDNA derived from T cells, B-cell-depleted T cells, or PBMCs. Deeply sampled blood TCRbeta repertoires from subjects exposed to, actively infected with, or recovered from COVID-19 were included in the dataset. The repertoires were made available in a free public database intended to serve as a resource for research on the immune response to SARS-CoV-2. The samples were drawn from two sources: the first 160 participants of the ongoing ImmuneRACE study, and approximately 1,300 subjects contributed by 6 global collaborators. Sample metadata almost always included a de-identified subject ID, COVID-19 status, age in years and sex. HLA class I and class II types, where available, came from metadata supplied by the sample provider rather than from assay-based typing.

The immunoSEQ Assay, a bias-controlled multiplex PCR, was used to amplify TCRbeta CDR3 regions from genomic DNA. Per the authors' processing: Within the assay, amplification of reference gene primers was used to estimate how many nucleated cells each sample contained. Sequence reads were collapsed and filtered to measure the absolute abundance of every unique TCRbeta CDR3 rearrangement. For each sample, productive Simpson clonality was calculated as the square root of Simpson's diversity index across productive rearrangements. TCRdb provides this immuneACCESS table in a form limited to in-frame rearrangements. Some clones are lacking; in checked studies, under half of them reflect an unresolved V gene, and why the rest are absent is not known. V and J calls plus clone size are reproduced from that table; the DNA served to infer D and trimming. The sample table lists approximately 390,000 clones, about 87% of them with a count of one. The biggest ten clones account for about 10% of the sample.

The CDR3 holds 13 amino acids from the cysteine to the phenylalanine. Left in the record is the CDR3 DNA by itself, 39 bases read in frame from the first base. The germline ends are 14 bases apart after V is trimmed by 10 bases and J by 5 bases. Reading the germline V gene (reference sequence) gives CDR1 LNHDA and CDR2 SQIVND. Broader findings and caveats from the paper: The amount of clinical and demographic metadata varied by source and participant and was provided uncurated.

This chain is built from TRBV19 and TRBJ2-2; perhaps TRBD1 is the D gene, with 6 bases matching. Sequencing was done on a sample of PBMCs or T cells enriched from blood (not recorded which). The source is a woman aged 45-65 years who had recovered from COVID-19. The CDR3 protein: CATTDRFTGELFF. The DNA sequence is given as TGTGCCACCACGGACAGATTTACCGGGGAGCTGTTTTTT.